This T cell receptor (beta chain) appears in the sequencing data of a study of human T cells and chemical hapten exposure. Each CDR3 protein gets one entry after TCRdb re-called the RACE reads with MiXCR. The sample records 95,000 to 100,000 distinct CDR3 sequences, 10% to 14% being singletons. Time point reported: pre-sensitization, week 0. Treatment specified: therapeutic diphenylcyclopropenone sensitization with weekly scalp DPC. The table lists this clonotype with many counts. CDR3 size: 15 residues. Trimming stripped 1 base from V and 0 bases from J, with 10 bases between. The material sequenced was whole blood, taken in connection with sensitization to the hapten diphenylcyclopropenone (DPC). The chain has TRBV12-3 or TRBV12-4 and TRBJ2-7; no reliable D call. The TCR sequence derives from a woman aged 55-75 years with alopecia areata. Some clones in this sample may be carry-over from other donors' samples. The CDR3 bases are TGTGCCAGCAGTTTAGATACAGTTCGCTCCTACGAGCAGTACTTC. Residues: CASSLDTVRSYEQYF.